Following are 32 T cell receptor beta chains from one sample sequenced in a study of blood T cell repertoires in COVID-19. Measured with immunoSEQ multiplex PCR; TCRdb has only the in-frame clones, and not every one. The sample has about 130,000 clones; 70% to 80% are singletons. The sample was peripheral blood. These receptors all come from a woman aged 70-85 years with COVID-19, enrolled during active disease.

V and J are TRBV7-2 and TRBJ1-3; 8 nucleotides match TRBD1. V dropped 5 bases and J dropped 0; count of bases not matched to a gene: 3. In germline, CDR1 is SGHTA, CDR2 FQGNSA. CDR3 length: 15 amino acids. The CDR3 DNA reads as TGTGCCAGCAGCGACAGGGGTATCTCTGGAAACACCATATATTTT. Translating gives CASSDRGISGNTIYF.

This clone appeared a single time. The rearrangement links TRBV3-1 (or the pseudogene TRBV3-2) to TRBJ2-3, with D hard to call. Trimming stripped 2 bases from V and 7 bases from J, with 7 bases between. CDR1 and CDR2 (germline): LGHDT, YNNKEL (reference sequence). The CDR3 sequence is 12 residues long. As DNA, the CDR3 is TGTGCCAGCAGCCAATCGGTAAATACGCAGTATTTT. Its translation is CASSQSVNTQYF.

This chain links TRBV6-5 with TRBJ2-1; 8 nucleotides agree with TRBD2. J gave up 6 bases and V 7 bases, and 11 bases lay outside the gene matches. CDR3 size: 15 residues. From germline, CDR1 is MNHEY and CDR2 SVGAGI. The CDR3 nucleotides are TGTGCCAGCACGGACGGGGGGGCCTTCCCCAATGAGCAGTTCTTC. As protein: CASTDGGAFPNEQFF.

The CDR3 sequence: CASSSPSTGTSGYEQYF. CDR3 DNA sequence: TGTGCCAGCAGCTCTCCTTCAACCGGGACTAGCGGGTACGAGCAGTACTTC. The J gene is TRBJ2-7, the V gene TRBV5-4; 12 bases are a match to TRBD2. Germline V gene data show CDR1 as SGHNT and CDR2 as YYREEE (reference sequence). The V segment lost 3 bases and the J segment 4 bases; nucleotides outside the gene matches: 11. The length of the CDR3 is 17 residues.

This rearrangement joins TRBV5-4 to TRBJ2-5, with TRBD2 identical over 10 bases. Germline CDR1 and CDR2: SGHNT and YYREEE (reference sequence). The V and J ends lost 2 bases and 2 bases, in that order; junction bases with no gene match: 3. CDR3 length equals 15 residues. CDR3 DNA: TGTGCCAGCAGCTTCTCAGCGGGGGGGCAAGAGACCCAGTACTTC. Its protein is CASSFSAGGQETQYF.

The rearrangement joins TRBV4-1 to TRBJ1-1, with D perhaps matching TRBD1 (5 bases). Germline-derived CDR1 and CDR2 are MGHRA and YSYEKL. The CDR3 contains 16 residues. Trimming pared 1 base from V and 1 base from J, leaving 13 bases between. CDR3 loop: CASSQVSGRGNTEAFF. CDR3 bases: TGCGCCAGCAGCCAAGTATCGGGGAGGGGGAACACTGAAGCTTTCTTT.

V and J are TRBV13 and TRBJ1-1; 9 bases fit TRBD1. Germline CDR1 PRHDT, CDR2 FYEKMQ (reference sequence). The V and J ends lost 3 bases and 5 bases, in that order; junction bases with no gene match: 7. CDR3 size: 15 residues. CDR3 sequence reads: CASSLGQGRRTEAFF. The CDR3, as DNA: TGTGCCAGCAGCTTGGGACAGGGTCGCCGGACTGAAGCTTTCTTT.

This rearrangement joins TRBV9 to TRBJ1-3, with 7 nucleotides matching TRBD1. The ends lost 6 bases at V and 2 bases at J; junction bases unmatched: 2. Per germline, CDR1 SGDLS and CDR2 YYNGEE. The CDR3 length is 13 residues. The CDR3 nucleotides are TGTGCCAGCATGGGGACAGCTGGAAACACCATATATTTT. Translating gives CASMGTAGNTIYF.

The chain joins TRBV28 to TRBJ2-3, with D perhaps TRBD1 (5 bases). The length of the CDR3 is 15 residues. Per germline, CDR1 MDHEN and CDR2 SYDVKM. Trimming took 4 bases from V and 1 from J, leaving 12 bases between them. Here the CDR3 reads CASSSSGIGTDTQYF. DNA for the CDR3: TGTGCCAGCAGTTCGTCAGGGATTGGCACAGATACGCAGTATTTT.

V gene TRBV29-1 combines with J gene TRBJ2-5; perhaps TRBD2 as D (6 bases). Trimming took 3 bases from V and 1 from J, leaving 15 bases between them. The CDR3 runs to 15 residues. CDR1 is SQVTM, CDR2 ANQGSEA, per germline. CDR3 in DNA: TGCAGCGTTGACGGAACCCGGGGAGGCCAAGAGACCCAGTACTTC. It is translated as CSVDGTRGGQETQYF. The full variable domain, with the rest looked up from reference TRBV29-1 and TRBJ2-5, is SAVISQKPSRDICQRGTSLTIQCQVDSQVTMMFWYRQQPGQSLTLIATANQGSEATYESGFVIDKFPISRPNLTFSTLTVSNMSPEDSSIYLCSVDGTRGGQETQYFGPGTRLLVL.

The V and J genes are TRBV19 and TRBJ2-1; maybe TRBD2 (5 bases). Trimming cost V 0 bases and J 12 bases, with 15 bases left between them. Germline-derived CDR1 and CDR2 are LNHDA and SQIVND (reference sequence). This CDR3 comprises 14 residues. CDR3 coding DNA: TGTGCCAGTAGTATAGATCCGTCCCCCGGAGGGCAGTTCTTC. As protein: CASSIDPSPGGQFF.

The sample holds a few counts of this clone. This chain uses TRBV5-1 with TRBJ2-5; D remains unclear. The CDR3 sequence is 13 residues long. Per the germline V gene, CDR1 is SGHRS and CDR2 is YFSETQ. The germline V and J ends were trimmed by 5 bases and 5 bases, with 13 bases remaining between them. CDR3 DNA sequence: TGCGCCAGCAGGGAGCCCTCGGTGGAGACCCAGTACTTC. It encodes CASREPSVETQYF.

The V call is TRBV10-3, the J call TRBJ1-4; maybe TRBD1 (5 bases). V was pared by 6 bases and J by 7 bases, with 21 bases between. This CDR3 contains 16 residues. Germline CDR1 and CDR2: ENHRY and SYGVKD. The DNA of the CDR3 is TGTGCCATCAGCGAAAACCAGGGCGCGAGGCGTGAAAAACTGTTTTTT. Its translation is CAISENQGARREKLFF.

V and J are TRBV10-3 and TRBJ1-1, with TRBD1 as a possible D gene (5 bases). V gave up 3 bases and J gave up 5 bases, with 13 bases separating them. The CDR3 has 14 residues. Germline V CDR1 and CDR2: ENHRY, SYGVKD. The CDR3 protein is CAISDQGSWTEAFF. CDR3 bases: TGTGCCATCAGTGACCAGGGAAGCTGGACTGAAGCTTTCTTT.

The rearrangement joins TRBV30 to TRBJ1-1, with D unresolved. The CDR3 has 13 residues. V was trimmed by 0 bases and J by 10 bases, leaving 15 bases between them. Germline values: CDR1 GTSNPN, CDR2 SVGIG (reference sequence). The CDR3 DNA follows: TGTGCCTGGAGTGTACGGGCGGGAGGTGCAGCTTTCTTT. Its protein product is CAWSVRAGGAAFF.

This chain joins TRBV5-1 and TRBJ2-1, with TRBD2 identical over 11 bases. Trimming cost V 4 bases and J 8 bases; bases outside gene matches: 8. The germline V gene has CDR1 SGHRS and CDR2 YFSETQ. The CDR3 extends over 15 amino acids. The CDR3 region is CASSPGLADSDEQFF. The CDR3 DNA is TGCGCCAGCAGCCCGGGACTAGCGGATAGCGATGAGCAGTTCTTC.

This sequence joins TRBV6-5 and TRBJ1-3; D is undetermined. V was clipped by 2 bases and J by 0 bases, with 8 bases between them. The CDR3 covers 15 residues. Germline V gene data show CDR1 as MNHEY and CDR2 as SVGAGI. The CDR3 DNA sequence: TGTGCCAGCAGTTACGCGGCGAGCTCTGGAAACACCATATATTTT. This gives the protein CASSYAASSGNTIYF.

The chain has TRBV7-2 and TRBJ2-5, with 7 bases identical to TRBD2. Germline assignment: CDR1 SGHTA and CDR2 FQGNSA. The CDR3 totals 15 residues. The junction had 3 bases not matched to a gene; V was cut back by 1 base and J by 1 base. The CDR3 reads CASSLVGGFQETQYF. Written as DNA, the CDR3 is TGTGCCAGCAGCTTAGTGGGAGGGTTCCAAGAGACCCAGTACTTC.

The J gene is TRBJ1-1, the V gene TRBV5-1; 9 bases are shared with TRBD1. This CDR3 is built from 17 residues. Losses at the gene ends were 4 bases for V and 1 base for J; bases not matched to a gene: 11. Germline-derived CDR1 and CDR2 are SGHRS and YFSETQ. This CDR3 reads CASSQGTGKKSNTEAFF. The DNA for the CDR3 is TGCGCCAGCAGCCAAGGGACAGGGAAAAAGTCGAACACTGAAGCTTTCTTT.

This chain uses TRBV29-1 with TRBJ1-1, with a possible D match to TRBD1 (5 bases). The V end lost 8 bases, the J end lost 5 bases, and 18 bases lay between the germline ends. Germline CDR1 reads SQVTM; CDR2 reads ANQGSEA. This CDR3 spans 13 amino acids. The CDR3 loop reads CSSRQTWGTEAFF. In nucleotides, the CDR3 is TGCAGCTCCCGACAGACCTGGGGAACTGAAGCTTTCTTT.

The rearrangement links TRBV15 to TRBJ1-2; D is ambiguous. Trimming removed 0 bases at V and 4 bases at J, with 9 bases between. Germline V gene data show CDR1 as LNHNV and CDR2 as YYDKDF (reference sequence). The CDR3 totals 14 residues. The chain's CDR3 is CATSRDVSGYGYTF. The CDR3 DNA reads TGTGCCACCAGCAGAGATGTGAGCGGCTATGGCTACACCTTC.

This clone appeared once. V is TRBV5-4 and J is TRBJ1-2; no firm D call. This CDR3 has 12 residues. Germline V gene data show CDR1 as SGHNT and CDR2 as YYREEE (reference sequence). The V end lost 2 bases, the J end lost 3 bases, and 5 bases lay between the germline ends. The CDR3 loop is CASSLIDYGYTF. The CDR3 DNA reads TGTGCCAGCAGCTTAATCGACTATGGCTACACCTTC.

This CDR3 is CASSEAGGQGTEAFF. DNA for the CDR3: TGTGCCAGCAGTGAAGCCGGAGGGCAGGGCACTGAAGCTTTCTTT. The chain employs TRBV6-1 and TRBJ1-1; D is possibly TRBD1 (5 bases). The CDR3 runs 15 residues. The germline V and J ends were trimmed by 0 bases and 4 bases, with 12 bases remaining between them. Germline values: CDR1 MNHNS, CDR2 SASEGT.

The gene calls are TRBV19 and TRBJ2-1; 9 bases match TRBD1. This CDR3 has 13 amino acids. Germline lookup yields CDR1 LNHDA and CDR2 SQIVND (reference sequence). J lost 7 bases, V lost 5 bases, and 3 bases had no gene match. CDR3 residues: CASSSDRGNEQFF. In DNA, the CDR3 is TGTGCCAGTAGTTCGGACAGGGGAAATGAGCAGTTCTTC. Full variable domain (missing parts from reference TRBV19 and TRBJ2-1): DGGITQSPKYLFRKEGQNVTLSCEQNLNHDAMYWYRQDPGQGLRLIYYSQIVNDFQKGDIAEGYSVSREKKESFPLTVTSAQKNPTAFYLCASSSDRGNEQFFGPGTRLTVL.

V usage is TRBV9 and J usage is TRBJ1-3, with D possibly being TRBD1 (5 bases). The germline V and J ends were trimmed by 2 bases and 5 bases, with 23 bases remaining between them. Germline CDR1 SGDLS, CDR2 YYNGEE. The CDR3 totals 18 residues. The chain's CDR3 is CASSVVGGGAQRRNTIYF. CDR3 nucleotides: TGTGCCAGCAGCGTGGTTGGGGGAGGGGCGCAGAGAAGAAACACCATATATTTT.

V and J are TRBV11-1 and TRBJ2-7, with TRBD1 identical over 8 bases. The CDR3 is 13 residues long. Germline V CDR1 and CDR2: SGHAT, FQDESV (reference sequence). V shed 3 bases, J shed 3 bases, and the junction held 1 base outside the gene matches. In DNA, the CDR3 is TGTGCCAGCAGCTTGGGACAGGTCTACGAGCAGTACTTC. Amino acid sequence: CASSLGQVYEQYF. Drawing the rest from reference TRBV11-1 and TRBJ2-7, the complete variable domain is EAEVAQSPRYKITEKSQAVAFWCDPISGHATLYWYRQILGQGPELLVQFQDESVVDDSQLPKDRFSAERLKGVDSTLKIQPAELGDSAMYLCASSLGQVYEQYFGPGTRLTVT.

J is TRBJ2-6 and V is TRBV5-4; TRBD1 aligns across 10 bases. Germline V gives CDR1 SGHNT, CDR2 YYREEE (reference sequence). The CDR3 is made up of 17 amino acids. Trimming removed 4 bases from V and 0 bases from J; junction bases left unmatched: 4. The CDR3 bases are TGTGCCAGCAGCGCCGGACAGGGGGGCTCTGGGGCCAACGTCCTGACTTTC. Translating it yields CASSAGQGGSGANVLTF.

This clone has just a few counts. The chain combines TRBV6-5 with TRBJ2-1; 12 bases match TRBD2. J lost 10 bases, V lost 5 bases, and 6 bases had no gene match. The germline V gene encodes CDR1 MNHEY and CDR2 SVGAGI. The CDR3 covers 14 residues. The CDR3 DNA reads TGTGCCAGCAGTCCTAGCGGGGGGGTTGTGGAGCAGTTCTTC. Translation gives CASSPSGGVVEQFF.

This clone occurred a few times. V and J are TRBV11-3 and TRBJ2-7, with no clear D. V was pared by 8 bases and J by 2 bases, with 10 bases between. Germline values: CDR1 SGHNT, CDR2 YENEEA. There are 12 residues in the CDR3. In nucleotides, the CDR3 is TGTGCCAGCTCCCCGGGTACCTACGAGCAGTACTTC. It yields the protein CASSPGTYEQYF.

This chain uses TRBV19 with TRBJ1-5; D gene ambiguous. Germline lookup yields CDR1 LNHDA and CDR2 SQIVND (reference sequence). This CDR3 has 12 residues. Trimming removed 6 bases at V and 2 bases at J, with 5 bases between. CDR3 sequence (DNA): TGTGCCAGTAGCGGGGGCAATCAGCCCCAGCATTTT. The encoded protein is CASSGGNQPQHF.

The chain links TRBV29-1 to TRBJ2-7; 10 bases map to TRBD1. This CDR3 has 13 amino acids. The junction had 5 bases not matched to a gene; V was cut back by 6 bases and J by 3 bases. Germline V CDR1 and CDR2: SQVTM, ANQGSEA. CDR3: CSVGQGRDYEQYF. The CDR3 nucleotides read TGCAGCGTGGGACAGGGGAGGGACTACGAGCAGTACTTC.

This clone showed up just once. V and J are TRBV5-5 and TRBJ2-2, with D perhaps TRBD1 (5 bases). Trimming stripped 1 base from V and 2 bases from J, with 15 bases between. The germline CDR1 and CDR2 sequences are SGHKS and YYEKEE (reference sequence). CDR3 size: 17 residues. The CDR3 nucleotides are TGTGCCAGCAGCTTGTGGATAACCCAGGGAAACACCGGGGAGCTGTTTTTT. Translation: CASSLWITQGNTGELFF.